The 25 T cell receptor beta chains presented below share a single source sample, sequenced in a study of blood T cell repertoires in COVID-19. Produced via immunoSEQ multiplex PCR; TCRdb's table is partial and in-frame only. The sample has some 99,000 clones; 80% are singletons. The sample was peripheral blood. The source is a human donor in a cohort sampled during active or convalescent COVID-19.

V and J are TRBV7-2 and TRBJ2-1; 7 bases are a match to TRBD2. With V trimmed by 0 bases and J by 4 bases, 6 bases remained unmatched. The CDR3 loop spans 16 amino acids. CDR1 SGHTA and CDR2 FQGNSA come from the germline V gene. CDR3 amino acids: CASSLAPAAGYNEQFF. CDR3 in DNA: TGTGCCAGCAGCTTAGCGCCGGCAGCGGGATACAATGAGCAGTTCTTC.

This clone was counted a single time. The rearrangement uses TRBV28 and TRBJ1-4; D is unresolved. Germline V gives CDR1 MDHEN, CDR2 SYDVKM. The CDR3 is 14 residues long. V lost 3 bases and J 7 bases, leaving 12 bases between the germline ends. For the CDR3, the DNA is TGTGCCAGCAGTTTTTCTGGAGTTTCTGAAAAACTGTTTTTT. Residues: CASSFSGVSEKLFF.

V is TRBV4-3 and J is TRBJ2-7; 7 nucleotides align to TRBD2. Losses at the gene ends were 4 bases for V and 3 bases for J; bases not matched to a gene: 9. The CDR3 has 15 amino acids. The germline V gene encodes CDR1 LGHNA and CDR2 YSLEER. The CDR3 nucleotides are TGCGCCAGCAGCCCCCTACTAGCGTCGGGCTACGAGCAGTACTTC. Protein: CASSPLLASGYEQYF.

This chain links TRBV10-3 with TRBJ1-1, with 10 bases matching TRBD1. The germline V gene encodes CDR1 ENHRY and CDR2 SYGVKD. The V segment lost 0 bases and the J segment 8 bases; nucleotides outside the gene matches: 6. The CDR3 runs to 15 residues. The CDR3: CAISESRTGGAEAFF. DNA for the CDR3: TGTGCCATCAGTGAGTCAAGGACAGGGGGTGCGGAAGCTTTCTTT.

The chain couples TRBV6-6 to TRBJ2-7; tentatively, D is TRBD2 (6 bases). V lost 5 bases to trimming and J lost 1 base, with 15 bases between them. Germline CDR1 MNHNY, CDR2 SVGAGI (reference sequence). This CDR3 region has 15 residues. The CDR3 spells CASSLQAGGSYEQYF. Written as DNA, the CDR3 is TGTGCCAGCAGTCTACAAGCGGGCGGATCCTACGAGCAGTACTTC.

This clone was observed a handful of times. The rearrangement uses TRBV7-9 and TRBJ2-7; tentative D call: TRBD2 (5 bases). This CDR3 spans 15 amino acids. The germline CDR1 and CDR2 sequences are SEHNR and FQNEAQ (reference sequence). Trimming removed 1 base at V and 5 bases at J, with 15 bases between. CDR3 coding DNA: TGTGCCAGCAGCTTAGGGGCCGGCGGGTCCCACGAGCAGTACTTC. It yields the protein CASSLGAGGSHEQYF. Drawing the rest from reference TRBV7-9 and TRBJ2-7, the complete variable domain is DTGVSQNPRHKITKRGQNVTFRCDPISEHNRLYWYRQTLGQGPEFLTYFQNEAQLEKSRLLSDRFSAERPKGSFSTLEIQRTEQGDSAMYLCASSLGAGGSHEQYFGPGTRLTVT.

The chain links TRBV19 to TRBJ2-7; 7 nucleotides align to TRBD1. V trimming: 7 bases; J trimming: 0 bases; junction bases outside the gene matches: 12. The CDR3 totals 16 residues. CDR1 LNHDA and CDR2 SQIVND come from the germline V gene (reference sequence). The CDR3 region is CASKSRGDSGSYEQYF. As DNA, the CDR3 is TGTGCCAGTAAATCCAGAGGGGACAGCGGCTCCTACGAGCAGTACTTC.

J is TRBJ2-3 and V is TRBV2; 10 bases fit TRBD2. The CDR3 contains 15 residues. Germline assignment: CDR1 SNHLY and CDR2 FYNNEI. V was clipped by 6 bases and J by 3 bases; unmatched bases: 6. The CDR3 protein is CASSSGLAVTDTQYF. CDR3 DNA: TGTGCCAGCAGCTCCGGACTAGCGGTTACAGATACGCAGTATTTT.

The chain combines TRBV5-6 with TRBJ1-5, with 9 bases matching TRBD1. Germline CDR1 reads SGHDT; CDR2 reads YYEEEE. The CDR3 is made up of 14 amino acids. The junction had 10 bases not matched to a gene; V was cut back by 2 bases and J by 13 bases. In DNA form, the CDR3 reads TGTGCCAGCAGCTTTGGGACAGGGCGAAGGGGTCAGCATTTT. This sequence encodes CASSFGTGRRGQHF.

The chain couples TRBV10-2 to TRBJ2-2; D gene ambiguous. The CDR3 sequence is 14 residues long. V was clipped by 3 bases and J by 2 bases, with 7 bases between them. Germline assignment: CDR1 WSHSY and CDR2 SAAADI. In DNA, the CDR3 is TGCGCCAGCAGTGACTACTCTAACACCGGGGAGCTGTTTTTT. Protein product: CASSDYSNTGELFF.

The chain uses TRBV6-5 and TRBJ2-1, with D possibly being TRBD1 (6 bases). CDR1 is MNHEY and CDR2 is SVGAGI in the germline V gene. V gave up 7 bases and J gave up 0 bases, with 13 bases separating them. This CDR3 has 15 amino acids. CDR3 sequence: CASIRDTSSYNEQFF. The CDR3 coding sequence is TGTGCCAGCATCCGGGACACAAGCTCCTACAATGAGCAGTTCTTC.

The chain joins TRBV6-5 to TRBJ2-7, with no clear D. The CDR3 sequence is 16 residues long. V was clipped by 0 bases and J by 4 bases, with 16 bases between them. In germline, CDR1 is MNHEY, CDR2 SVGAGI. As DNA, the CDR3 is TGTGCCAGCAGTTACTCGGTGACACTTGGTAGTTACGAGCAGTACTTC. It is translated as CASSYSVTLGSYEQYF.

This clone was seen more than once but under ten times. V and J are TRBV5-6 and TRBJ2-3; maybe TRBD1 (5 bases). The germline gives CDR1 SGHDT, CDR2 YYEEEE. The CDR3 runs 17 residues. The V end lost 4 bases, the J end lost 0 bases, and 18 bases lay between the germline ends. This CDR3 is CASSPYGWGKSTDTQYF. In nucleotides, the CDR3 is TGTGCCAGCAGCCCCTACGGTTGGGGCAAGAGCACAGATACGCAGTATTTT.

The chain employs TRBV19 and TRBJ1-5; D gene unclear. V lost 2 bases and J lost 0, with 20 bases in between. This CDR3 contains 19 residues. The germline V gene encodes CDR1 LNHDA and CDR2 SQIVND (reference sequence). Here the CDR3 DNA reads TGTGCCAGTAGTATATACCCCATTGGCAGGCGATATAGCAATCAGCCCCAGCATTTT. Protein product: CASSIYPIGRRYSNQPQHF.

V gene TRBV5-1 combines with J gene TRBJ2-7, with 7 bases fitting TRBD1. V lost 1 base to trimming and J lost 1 base; unmatched junction nucleotides: 5. CDR1 is SGHRS, CDR2 YFSETQ, per germline. The CDR3 has 15 residues. CDR3 in amino acids: CASSLIATGSYEQYF. In DNA, the CDR3 is TGCGCCAGCAGCTTGATTGCGACAGGGTCCTACGAGCAGTACTTC.

The CDR3 is CATSDYEGGVDEQFF. The CDR3 coding sequence is TGTGCCACCAGTGATTATGAGGGAGGTGTAGATGAGCAGTTCTTC. V usage is TRBV24-1 and J usage is TRBJ2-1; a possible D gene is TRBD2 (6 bases). Trimming cost V 2 bases and J 8 bases, with 15 bases left between them. The CDR3 spans 15 residues. The germline V gene encodes CDR1 KGHDR and CDR2 SFDVKD.

J is TRBJ1-4 and V is TRBV2, with D hard to call. Looked up from germline, CDR1 is SNHLY and CDR2 is FYNNEI. The V and J ends lost 6 bases and 0 bases respectively, with 8 bases between them. CDR3 length equals 14 residues. CDR3 loop: CASRREATNEKLFF. The CDR3 DNA reads TGTGCCAGCAGGCGGGAAGCAACTAATGAAAAACTGTTTTTT.

V is TRBV24-1 and J is TRBJ2-2; D might be TRBD2 (7 bases). This CDR3 is 16 amino acids long. Trimming left V 6 bases short and J 5 bases short, with 18 bases between. Germline V CDR1 and CDR2: KGHDR, SFDVKD. In DNA, the CDR3 is TGTGCCACCAGTTCCTCCGAGGGGGGGAGGACCGGGGAGCTGTTTTTT. Protein sequence: CATSSSEGGRTGELFF.

The chain couples TRBV6-2 or TRBV6-3 to TRBJ1-5; possible D gene TRBD1, 5 bases. Germline CDR1 and CDR2: MNHEY and SVGEGT. This CDR3 is 14 amino acids long. The germline V and J ends were trimmed by 6 bases and 4 bases, with 13 bases remaining between them. The CDR3 here is CASSKSRANQPQHF. The CDR3 bases are TGTGCCAGCAGCAAGAGCAGGGCAAATCAGCCCCAGCATTTT.

V gene TRBV20-1 combines with J gene TRBJ1-2; D remains unclear. Trimming removed 3 bases from V and 2 bases from J, with 7 bases in between. The germline V gene encodes CDR1 DFQATT and CDR2 SNEGSKA (reference sequence). This CDR3 region has 12 residues. CDR3 sequence: CSASGRNYGYTF. The CDR3 DNA follows: TGCAGTGCTAGTGGCAGAAACTATGGCTACACCTTC.

V is TRBV14 and J is TRBJ2-1; D is perhaps TRBD1 (6 bases). The germline gives CDR1 SGHDN, CDR2 FVKESK. This CDR3 region has 16 residues. Trimming removed 1 base at V and 8 bases at J, with 18 bases between. The CDR3 protein is CASSQGGGFGADEQFF. For the CDR3, the DNA is TGTGCCAGCAGCCAAGGAGGGGGATTTGGTGCCGATGAGCAGTTCTTC.

The chain has TRBV5-8 and TRBJ1-4; 10 positions agree with TRBD1. Germline V gene sequence: CDR1 SGHTS, CDR2 YDEGEE. The CDR3 is made up of 18 amino acids. The V gene end was trimmed by 4 bases and the J gene end by 3 bases; junction bases not matched to a gene: 12. CDR3 nucleotide sequence: TGTGCCAGCAGCCCAGAAAGGACAGGGGGGTTGGCTAATGAAAAACTGTTTTTT. As protein: CASSPERTGGLANEKLFF.

The chain joins TRBV6-2 or TRBV6-3 to TRBJ2-1; 8 bases match TRBD2. CDR1 and CDR2 from the germline V gene are MNHEY and SVGEGT. V lost 3 bases to trimming and J lost 4 bases; unmatched junction nucleotides: 5. This CDR3 spans 15 amino acids. CDR3 loop: CASSYGTSLYNEQFF. The DNA of the CDR3 is TGTGCCAGCAGTTATGGGACTAGTTTATACAATGAGCAGTTCTTC.

J is TRBJ2-7 and V is TRBV7-2, with 7 nucleotides matching TRBD2. This CDR3 region has 16 residues. V lost 1 base and J lost 2; bases outside the gene matches: 8. The germline gives CDR1 SGHTA, CDR2 FQGNSA. Here the CDR3 DNA reads TGTGCCAGCAGCTTAGTTGGAGTACGGGGGGCCTACGAGCAGTACTTC. Translation: CASSLVGVRGAYEQYF.

V is TRBV4-1 and J is TRBJ1-2; D may be TRBD1 (6 bases). Germline-derived CDR1 and CDR2 are MGHRA and YSYEKL. V gave up 3 bases and J gave up 0 bases, with 11 bases separating them. This CDR3 is 15 amino acids long. The CDR3 loop is CASSQPWTANYGYTF. The CDR3 coding sequence is TGCGCCAGCAGCCAGCCGTGGACAGCTAACTATGGCTACACCTTC.